This T cell receptor (beta chain) derives from a study of blood T cell repertoires in COVID-19. Study summary: From the United States, Italy and Spain came samples of acute and convalescent COVID-19. T cells, B-cell-depleted T cells, or PBMCs provided the cDNA or gDNA that served as material.

The CDR3 is 15 residues long. Trimming removed 5 bases at V and 7 bases at J, with 18 bases between. Germline values: CDR1 SEHNR, CDR2 FQNEAQ (reference sequence). Original handling: Amplification of reference gene primers provided the estimated nucleated cell counts. Repertoires were generated with immunoSEQ multiplex PCR, while TCRdb's copy carries only in-frame clones and drops some. The DNA was the basis for D and trimming; V, J and clone size are from that table. Found here are over 200,000 clones, around 75% of them singletons; the top ten hold approximately 5.4%. This clone was counted between two and nine times.

The sample was peripheral blood. The source is a human donor in a cohort sampled during active COVID-19. The chain joins TRBV7-9 to TRBJ1-5; tentative D call: TRBD1 (5 bases). The CDR3: CASSPGWAPLQPQHF. The CDR3 nucleotides are TGTGCCAGCAGCCCAGGGTGGGCGCCGTTGCAGCCCCAGCATTTT.